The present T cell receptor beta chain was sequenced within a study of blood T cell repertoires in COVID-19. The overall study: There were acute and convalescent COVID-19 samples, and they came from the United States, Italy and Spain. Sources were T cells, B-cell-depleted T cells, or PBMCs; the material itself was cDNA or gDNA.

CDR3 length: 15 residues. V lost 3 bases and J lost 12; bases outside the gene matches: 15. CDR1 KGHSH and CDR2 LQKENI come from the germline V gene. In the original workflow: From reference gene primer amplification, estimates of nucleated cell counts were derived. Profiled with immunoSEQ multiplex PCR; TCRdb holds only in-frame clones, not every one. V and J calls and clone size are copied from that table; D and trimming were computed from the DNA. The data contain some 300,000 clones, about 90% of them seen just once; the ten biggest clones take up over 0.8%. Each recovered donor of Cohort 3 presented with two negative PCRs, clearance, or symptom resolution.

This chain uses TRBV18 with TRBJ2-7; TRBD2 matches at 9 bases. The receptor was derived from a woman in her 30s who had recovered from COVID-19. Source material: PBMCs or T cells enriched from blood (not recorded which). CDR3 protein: CASSPDFQSGGPRYF. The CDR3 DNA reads TGTGCCAGCTCACCCGACTTCCAAAGCGGGGGGCCTCGGTACTTC.